Each of the 22 T cell receptor beta chains below was sequenced from the same sample in a study of T cell responses to AZD1222 COVID-19 vaccine. Profiled with immunoSEQ multiplex PCR; TCRdb holds only in-frame clones, not every one. The data show roughly 87,000 clones, about nine tenths seen once. Here the sequenced sample was peripheral blood, taken 28 days after the second AZD1222 dose. These receptors were obtained from an adult who received the AZD1222 COVID-19 vaccine.

The genes are TRBV4-1 and TRBJ2-7; possible D gene TRBD2, 5 bases. The V gene's germline CDR1 is MGHRA and CDR2 YSYEKL. CDR3 length: 15 residues. V was cut by 1 base and J by 3 bases, with 13 bases left in between. Here the CDR3 DNA reads TGCGCCAGCAGCCAAGTCGGAGGAAGGGTCTACGAGCAGTACTTC. Its translation is CASSQVGGRVYEQYF.

The chain couples TRBV29-1 to TRBJ1-5, with 10 bases aligning to TRBD1. The CDR3 is 16 residues long. Germline CDR1 is SQVTM and CDR2 is ANQGSEA. After removal of 7 bases from V and 2 bases from J, the junction contained 11 bases not matched to a gene. The DNA of the CDR3 is TGCAGCGCGATCTTGACAGGGGGCGCCGGCAATCAGCCCCAGCATTTT. Protein: CSAILTGGAGNQPQHF.

This clone came up once. The genes are TRBV6-5 and TRBJ1-1; D uncertain. CDR3 length equals 13 residues. V was trimmed by 0 bases and J by 4 bases, leaving 6 bases between them. The germline V gene has CDR1 MNHEY and CDR2 SVGAGI. The CDR3 region is CASSYSKSTEAFF. The CDR3 bases are TGTGCCAGCAGTTACTCGAAAAGCACTGAAGCTTTCTTT.

This clone was seen more than once but under ten times. This chain joins TRBV3-1 (or the pseudogene TRBV3-2) and TRBJ1-1; tentative D call: TRBD1 (5 bases). Germline V CDR1 and CDR2: LGHDT, YNNKEL (reference sequence). The CDR3 runs to 14 residues. V was cut by 4 bases and J by 0 bases, with 9 bases left in between. In DNA, the CDR3 is TGTGCCAGCAGCCCGGGGCTGATGAACACTGAAGCTTTCTTT. It is translated as CASSPGLMNTEAFF.

This sequence joins TRBV3-1 (or the pseudogene TRBV3-2) and TRBJ1-5; TRBD1 might be the D (6 bases). Trimming took off 0 bases at V and 6 bases at J, with 12 bases between the two ends. The CDR3 contains 15 residues. Germline V gene data show CDR1 as LGHDT and CDR2 as YNNKEL (reference sequence). CDR3 sequence reads: CASSQEAGGRQPQHF. CDR3 in DNA: TGTGCCAGCAGCCAAGAAGCCGGGGGGCGTCAGCCCCAGCATTTT.

This clone was observed a handful of times. The chain couples TRBV27 to TRBJ1-6, with D uncertain. V lost 8 bases to trimming and J lost 3 bases, with 14 bases between them. CDR1 and CDR2 (germline): MNHEY, SMNVEV (reference sequence). This CDR3 comprises 15 residues. CDR3 DNA sequence: TGTGCCAGCGCCCGAACTACTGGCTATAATTCACCCCTCCACTTT. Translated: CASARTTGYNSPLHF.

For the CDR3, the DNA is TGTGCCAGCAGTTTAGAGATTAGGGATACGCAGTATTTT. This sequence encodes CASSLEIRDTQYF. The chain links TRBV28 to TRBJ2-3; D not resolved. V was pared by 2 bases and J by 6 bases, with 9 bases between. The CDR3 totals 13 residues. Germline V CDR1 and CDR2: MDHEN, SYDVKM.

The genes are TRBV29-1 and TRBJ2-3; 7 bases agree with TRBD1. The CDR3 is 15 amino acids. V shed 5 bases and J 2 bases; nucleotides not matched to a gene: 10. Germline V gene data show CDR1 as SQVTM and CDR2 as ANQGSEA. CDR3 DNA sequence: TGCAGCGTTATACCGGGACAGTCCAACACAGATACGCAGTATTTT. Protein: CSVIPGQSNTDTQYF.

The chain employs TRBV30 and TRBJ1-2; a weak D match, TRBD1 (6 bases). The CDR3 is made up of 13 amino acids. The germline V gene encodes CDR1 GTSNPN and CDR2 SVGIG (reference sequence). The V gene lost 0 bases and the J gene lost 6 bases, with 11 bases spanning the gap. CDR3 nucleotides: TGTGCCTGGAGTGTAGGGGGGTACAATGGCTACACCTTC. Amino acids: CAWSVGGYNGYTF.

This clone has a handful of counts. This chain uses TRBV30 with TRBJ1-2, with D maybe TRBD1 (6 bases). The CDR3 length is 16 residues. The V end lost 1 base, the J end lost 4 bases, and 19 bases lay between the germline ends. Per the germline V gene, CDR1 is GTSNPN and CDR2 is SVGIG (reference sequence). CDR3 in amino acids: CAWSAPLPGTTYGYTF. CDR3 bases: TGTGCCTGGAGTGCCCCTCTTCCAGGGACAACCTATGGCTACACCTTC.

The chain joins TRBV6-4 to TRBJ2-6; possible D gene TRBD1, 6 bases. The V gene lost 8 bases and the J gene lost 0 bases, with 14 bases spanning the gap. The germline gives CDR1 MRHNA, CDR2 SNTAGT. The CDR3 extends over 16 amino acids. The CDR3 is CASGRDISSGANVLTF. In DNA, the CDR3 is TGTGCCAGCGGCCGGGACATTAGCTCTGGGGCCAACGTCCTGACTTTC.

The gene calls are TRBV7-2 and TRBJ2-2; 12 bases align to TRBD2. This CDR3 has 16 amino acids. Germline V gene data show CDR1 as SGHTA and CDR2 as FQGNSA. V lost 5 bases to trimming and J lost 6 bases; unmatched junction nucleotides: 7. CDR3 in amino acids: CASSRSSGGAPGELFF. The CDR3 nucleotides are TGTGCCAGCAGCCGCTCTAGCGGGGGGGCCCCCGGGGAGCTGTTTTTT.

This sequence joins TRBV20-1 and TRBJ2-1; D is possibly TRBD2 (5 bases). CDR1 is DFQATT and CDR2 is SNEGSKA in the germline V gene (reference sequence). The CDR3 is made up of 13 amino acids. With 3 bases removed from V and 9 bases from J, the gap between germline ends came to 15 bases. CDR3 amino acids: CSASPPPEGEQFF. The DNA of the CDR3 is TGCAGTGCTAGTCCCCCTCCCGAGGGTGAGCAGTTCTTC.

The chain has TRBV5-6 and TRBJ2-5, with D possibly matching TRBD1 (6 bases). CDR1 is SGHDT and CDR2 is YYEEEE in the germline V gene. This CDR3 is built from 14 residues. V was shortened by 0 bases and J by 5 bases, with 11 bases between the two germline ends. CDR3 sequence reads: CASSLAGVWETQYF. The CDR3 DNA follows: TGTGCCAGCAGCTTGGCAGGGGTATGGGAGACCCAGTACTTC.

This clone has a single count. This CDR3 reads CASSFSQNEQFF. The CDR3 DNA sequence: TGTGCCAGCAGCTTTAGTCAAAATGAGCAGTTCTTC. V usage is TRBV7-9 and J usage is TRBJ2-1; D is undetermined. With 3 bases removed from V and 7 bases from J, the gap between germline ends came to 7 bases. Germline-derived CDR1 and CDR2 are SEHNR and FQNEAQ (reference sequence). CDR3 size: 12 residues.

The V and J genes are TRBV20-1 and TRBJ2-7, with D perhaps TRBD2 (6 bases). Germline assignment: CDR1 DFQATT and CDR2 SNEGSKA (reference sequence). The CDR3 is made up of 10 amino acids. Trimming took 5 bases from V and 5 from J, leaving 7 bases between them. DNA for the CDR3: TGCAGTGCTTGGGAGGACGAGCAGTACTTC. It encodes CSAWEDEQYF.

The V gene is TRBV11-1, the J gene TRBJ1-2; TRBD1 aligns across 9 bases. This CDR3 has 16 amino acids. Germline V gene sequence: CDR1 SGHAT, CDR2 FQDESV (reference sequence). J was trimmed by 6 bases and V by 4 bases; bases with no gene match: 12. The CDR3 region is CASSYFPGQGSNGYTF. In DNA, the CDR3 is TGTGCCAGCAGCTATTTTCCGGGACAGGGATCAAATGGCTACACCTTC.

This chain connects TRBV13 to TRBJ1-4; weak D call: TRBD1 (5 bases). Germline V gene data show CDR1 as PRHDT and CDR2 as FYEKMQ (reference sequence). With 1 base removed from V and 6 bases from J, the gap between germline ends came to 9 bases. The CDR3 totals 14 residues. The CDR3 nucleotides are TGTGCCAGCAGCTTAGTAGGGACGTATGAAAAACTGTTTTTT. Protein sequence: CASSLVGTYEKLFF.

This rearrangement joins TRBV25-1 to TRBJ1-1, with 9 bases fitting TRBD1. Germline trimming cut 5 bases from V and 1 base from J; bases unmatched to any gene: 5. The CDR3 consists of 15 residues. The germline V gene encodes CDR1 MGHDK and CDR2 SYGVNS. The CDR3 nucleotides read TGTGCCAGCAGTAGGACAGGGGCGGGGAACACTGAAGCTTTCTTT. The encoded protein is CASSRTGAGNTEAFF.

V gene TRBV5-1 combines with J gene TRBJ2-3, with a weak D call TRBD1 (5 bases). V was pared by 0 bases and J by 2 bases, with 13 bases between. CDR3 length: 16 residues. Per the germline V gene, CDR1 is SGHRS and CDR2 is YFSETQ. The CDR3 sequence is CASSLEGFPYTDTQYF. CDR3 sequence (DNA): TGCGCCAGCAGCTTGGAGGGGTTTCCCTACACAGATACGCAGTATTTT.

The V gene is TRBV6-6, the J gene TRBJ2-7; TRBD1 is a possible D gene (5 bases). The CDR3 has 16 residues. CDR1 and CDR2 from the germline V gene are MNHNY and SVGAGI (reference sequence). Trimming removed 0 bases at V and 6 bases at J, with 18 bases between. Here the CDR3 reads CASSYSRQRRGSEQYF. The DNA of the CDR3 is TGTGCCAGCAGTTACTCCCGGCAGCGAAGGGGCTCCGAGCAGTACTTC.

This chain links TRBV19 with TRBJ2-7; 8 positions match TRBD1. V was pared by 6 bases and J by 6 bases, with 10 bases of the junction left unmatched. The CDR3 runs 14 residues. The germline V gene has CDR1 LNHDA and CDR2 SQIVND (reference sequence). The CDR3 coding sequence is TGTGCCAGTAGAACTGGACAGGGCAAGGGCGAGCAGTACTTC. Amino acids: CASRTGQGKGEQYF.